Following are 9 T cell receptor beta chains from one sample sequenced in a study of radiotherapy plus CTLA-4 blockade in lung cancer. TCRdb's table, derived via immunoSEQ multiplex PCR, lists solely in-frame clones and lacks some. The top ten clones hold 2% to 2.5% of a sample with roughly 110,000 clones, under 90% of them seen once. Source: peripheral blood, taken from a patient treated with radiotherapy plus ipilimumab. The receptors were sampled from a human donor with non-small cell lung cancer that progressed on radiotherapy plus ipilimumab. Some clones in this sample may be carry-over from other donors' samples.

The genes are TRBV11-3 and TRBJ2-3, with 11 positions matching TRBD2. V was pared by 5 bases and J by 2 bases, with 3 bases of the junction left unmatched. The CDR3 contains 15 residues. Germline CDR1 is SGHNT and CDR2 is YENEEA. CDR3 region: CASSPSGGSTDTQYF. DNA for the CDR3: TGTGCCAGCAGCCCTAGCGGGGGGTCCACAGATACGCAGTATTTT.

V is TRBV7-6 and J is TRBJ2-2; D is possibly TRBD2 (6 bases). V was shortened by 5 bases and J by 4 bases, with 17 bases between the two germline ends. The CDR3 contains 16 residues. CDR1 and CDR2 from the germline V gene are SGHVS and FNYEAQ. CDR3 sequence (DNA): TGTGCCAGCAGCCCGCGGGCGGGAATTGGCACCGGGGAGCTGTTTTTT. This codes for CASSPRAGIGTGELFF.

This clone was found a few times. CDR3 residues: CASSQTGTGQEKLFF. In DNA form, the CDR3 reads TGCGCCAGCAGCCAAACCGGGACAGGCCAAGAAAAACTGTTTTTT. The chain recombines TRBV4-3 with TRBJ1-4; 8 positions match TRBD1. There are 15 residues in the CDR3. J was trimmed by 8 bases and V by 2 bases; bases with no gene match: 7. Germline V gives CDR1 LGHNA, CDR2 YSLEER.

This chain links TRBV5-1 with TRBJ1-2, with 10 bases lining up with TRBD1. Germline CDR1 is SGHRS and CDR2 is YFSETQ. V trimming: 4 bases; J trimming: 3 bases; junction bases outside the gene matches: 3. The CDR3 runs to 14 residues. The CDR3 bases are TGCGCCAGCAGCCGGGACAGGGGTTACTATGGCTACACCTTC. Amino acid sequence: CASSRDRGYYGYTF.

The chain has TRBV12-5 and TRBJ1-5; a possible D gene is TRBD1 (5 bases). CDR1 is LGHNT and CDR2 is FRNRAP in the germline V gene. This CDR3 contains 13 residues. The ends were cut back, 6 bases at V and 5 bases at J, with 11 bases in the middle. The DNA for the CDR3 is TGTGCTAGTGGCAGGGACTATTATCAGCCCCAGCATTTT. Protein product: CASGRDYYQPQHF.

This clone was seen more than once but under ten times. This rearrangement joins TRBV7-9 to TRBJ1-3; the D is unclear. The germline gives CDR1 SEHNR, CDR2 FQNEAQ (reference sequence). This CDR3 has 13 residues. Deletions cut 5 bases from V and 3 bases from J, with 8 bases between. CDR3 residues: CASSQAGGNTIYF. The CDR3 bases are TGTGCCAGCAGCCAGGCGGGTGGAAACACCATATATTTT. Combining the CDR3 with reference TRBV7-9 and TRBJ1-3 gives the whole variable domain DTGVSQNPRHKITKRGQNVTFRCDPISEHNRLYWYRQTLGQGPEFLTYFQNEAQLEKSRLLSDRFSAERPKGSFSTLEIQRTEQGDSAMYLCASSQAGGNTIYFGEGSWLTVV.

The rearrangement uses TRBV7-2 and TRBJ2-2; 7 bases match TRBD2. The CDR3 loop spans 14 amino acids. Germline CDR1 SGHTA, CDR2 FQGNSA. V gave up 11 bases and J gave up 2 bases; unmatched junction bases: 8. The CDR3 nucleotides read TGTGCCCTCCAGGGCGGGGGTAACACCGGGGAGCTGTTTTTT. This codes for CALQGGGNTGELFF.

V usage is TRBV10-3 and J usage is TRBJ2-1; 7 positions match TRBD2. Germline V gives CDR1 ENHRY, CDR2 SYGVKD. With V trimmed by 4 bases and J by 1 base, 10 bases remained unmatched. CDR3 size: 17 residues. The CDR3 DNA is TGTGCCATCAGTGGCGGGGTTTTGCGGGGGTCCTACAATGAGCAGTTCTTC. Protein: CAISGGVLRGSYNEQFF.

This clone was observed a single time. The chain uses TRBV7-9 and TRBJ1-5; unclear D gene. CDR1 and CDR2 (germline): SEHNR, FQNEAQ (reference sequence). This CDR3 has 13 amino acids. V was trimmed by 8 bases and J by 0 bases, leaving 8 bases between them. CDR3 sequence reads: CASDRGSNQPQHF. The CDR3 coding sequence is TGTGCCAGCGATCGGGGTAGCAATCAGCCCCAGCATTTT.